The 9 T cell receptor beta chains listed next were all sequenced from one sample in a study of regulatory T cells in long-lasting Graves disease. The sample's time point: persistent/refractory GD, antithyroid drugs over 5 years with positive TRAb. The TCR library was prepared using RNA isolated from PBMCs. Arm-PCR of CDR3 regions with iRepertoire HTBI primers generated TCR beta libraries. TCRdb re-called the multiplex PCR reads with MiXCR, one entry per CDR3 protein. The sample includes more than 300,000 distinct CDR3 sequences, around 20% of them seen just once. The sample in question was peripheral blood mononuclear cells (PBMCs), obtained when the disease was refractory, from a patient treated with antithyroid drugs. The receptors stem from a female donor with Graves disease.

This clonotype was observed once. A much bigger clone sits one base away, suggesting this may be a read error. This chain links TRBV6-2 or TRBV6-3 with TRBJ2-5; D might be TRBD2 (6 bases). Germline CDR1 and CDR2: MNHEY and SVGEGT. This CDR3 is 15 amino acids long. CDR3 sequence (DNA): TGTGCCGGCAGTTACTCGAGGAGGGGCGGGGAGACCCAGTACTTC. Translation: CAGSYSRRGGETQYF.

This clonotype was observed a handful of times. The J gene is TRBJ2-5, the V gene TRBV14, with 7 bases identical to TRBD1. CDR1 SGHDN and CDR2 FVKESK come from the germline V gene. CDR3 length: 17 residues. Trimming cost V 2 bases and J 2 bases; bases outside gene matches: 11. For the CDR3, the DNA is TGTGCCAGCAGCCAATTACGGGACAGACCATTACAAGAGACCCAGTACTTC. Translated, it gives CASSQLRDRPLQETQYF.

This clonotype was observed many times. This rearrangement joins TRBV28 to TRBJ2-2; D unresolved. The CDR3 has 12 amino acids. V was trimmed by 5 bases and J by 2 bases, leaving 3 bases between them. Germline V gene data show CDR1 as MDHEN and CDR2 as SYDVKM. The CDR3 spells CASSANTGELFF. The DNA of the CDR3 is TGTGCCAGCAGTGCTAACACCGGGGAGCTGTTTTTT.

This clonotype was recorded a few times. The conserved final phenylalanine or tryptophan is absent from the CDR3, which likely points to a read error. The V and J genes are TRBV5-1 and TRBJ2-7, with a tentative D call TRBD1 (5 bases). The V end lost 0 bases, the J end lost 0 bases, and 7 bases lay between the germline ends. The CDR3 runs to 14 residues. CDR1 is SGHRS, CDR2 YFSETQ, per germline. The CDR3 reads CASSLEDNSYEQYL. In DNA, the CDR3 is TGCGCCAGCAGCTTGGAGGACAACTCCTACGAGCAGTACCTC.

This clonotype was detected only a few times. The V call is TRBV7-2, the J call TRBJ1-6; D gene unclear. CDR3 length: 12 amino acids. The V and J ends lost 2 bases and 11 bases respectively, with 7 bases between them. In germline, CDR1 is SGHTA, CDR2 FQGNSA. The CDR3 DNA reads as TGTGCCAGCAGCTTATCTCGGGCACCCCTCCACTTT. As protein: CASSLSRAPLHF.

The chain recombines TRBV4-2 with TRBJ1-5, with 7 positions matching TRBD1. Trimming took 0 bases from V and 7 from J; bases not matched to a gene: 6. From germline, CDR1 is LGHNA and CDR2 YNFKEQ. This CDR3 has 15 amino acids. CDR3 DNA: TGTGCCAGCAGCCAAGATAAAGGGGGCGGACAGCCCCAGCATTTT. It translates to CASSQDKGGGQPQHF.

This clonotype was counted at least ten times. The chain combines TRBV29-1 with TRBJ1-2, with D perhaps TRBD1 (5 bases). The V and J ends lost 4 bases and 7 bases respectively, with 16 bases between them. The germline gives CDR1 SQVTM, CDR2 ANQGSEA. The CDR3 spans 13 residues. CDR3 bases: TGCAGCGTTGTGGGGCTGGGGGAGTCTGGCTACACCTTC. It codes for CSVVGLGESGYTF.

Many counts were recorded for this clonotype. Germline is not matched at one junction end, which may reflect a read error. The gene calls are TRBV18 and TRBJ1-6, with 9 positions matching TRBD1. Germline V gene lookup returns CDR1 KGHSH and CDR2 LQKENI. The CDR3 extends over 14 amino acids. This CDR3 reads CASSPGTGSSTLHF. In nucleotides, the CDR3 is TGTGCCAGCTCACCAGGGACAGGGAGTTCAACCCTCCACTTT.

The chain carries TRBV7-9 and TRBJ1-1; the D is unclear. Germline V lookup: CDR1 SEHNR, CDR2 FQNEAQ (reference sequence). This CDR3 is built from 15 residues. V lost 5 bases and J 1 base, leaving 14 bases between the germline ends. In DNA form, the CDR3 reads TGTGCCAGCAGCCCGTTCCATGCAACGAACACTGAAGCTTTCTTT. Translation gives CASSPFHATNTEAFF. Full variable domain (missing parts from reference TRBV7-9 and TRBJ1-1): DTGVSQNPRHKITKRGQNVTFRCDPISEHNRLYWYRQTLGQGPEFLTYFQNEAQLEKSRLLSDRFSAERPKGSFSTLEIQRTEQGDSAMYLCASSPFHATNTEAFFGQGTRLTVV.